The 19 T cell receptor beta chains below come from one sample, sequenced in a study of Graves' ophthalmopathy and Graves' hyperthyroidism. Amplification of TCR beta CDR3 regions used RNA transcripts. Second-round multiplex PCR came after a first-round RT-PCR that employed HTBI primers. One entry per CDR3 protein, called by TCRdb with MiXCR from the multiplex PCR reads. The sample holds nearly 400,000 distinct CDR3 sequences, around 17% seen once. Sequencing was done on a sample of peripheral blood. Receptor source: a woman aged 18-29 years with Graves' ophthalmopathy.

This clonotype was detected ten times or more. The chain uses TRBV3-1 and TRBJ1-1; D uncertain. Between the trimmed V and J ends, which lost 2 bases and 0 bases, there was a span of 7 bases. Germline CDR1 and CDR2: LGHDT and YNNKEL (reference sequence). The CDR3 is 14 amino acids. CDR3 nucleotide sequence: TGTGCCAGCAGCCAAATCGGCGTGAACACTGAAGCTTTCTTT. Translating it yields CASSQIGVNTEAFF.

This clonotype was observed at least ten times. The chain joins TRBV28 to TRBJ2-5, with 12 bases fitting TRBD2. Germline V lookup: CDR1 MDHEN, CDR2 SYDVKM. J gave up 5 bases and V 4 bases, and 11 bases lay outside the gene matches. The CDR3 consists of 17 residues. CDR3 loop: CASSSPSLAGGIETQYF. The CDR3 DNA reads as TGTGCCAGCAGTTCTCCGTCACTAGCGGGAGGAATTGAGACCCAGTACTTC.

This clonotype was recorded many times. The rearrangement links TRBV27 to TRBJ2-7, with a possible D match to TRBD1 (6 bases). CDR3 length equals 15 residues. CDR1 MNHEY and CDR2 SMNVEV come from the germline V gene (reference sequence). With 4 bases removed from V and 6 bases from J, the gap between germline ends came to 19 bases. The CDR3 nucleotides are TGTGCCAGCAGTTCCACTAACAGGGTGATAGGCGAGCAGTACTTC. It encodes CASSSTNRVIGEQYF.

This clonotype has a count of ten or more. The CDR3 DNA follows: TGTGCCAGCAGTGAAGGAGGCACCCTTAGCAATCAGCCCCAGCATTTT. It translates to CASSEGGTLSNQPQHF. The rearrangement joins TRBV2 to TRBJ1-5, with D unclear. CDR1 is SNHLY, CDR2 FYNNEI, per germline. V lost 1 base, J lost 0 bases, and 10 bases lay in between. The CDR3 has 16 amino acids.

This chain uses TRBV28 with TRBJ2-6; 11 bases match TRBD1. The CDR3 consists of 18 residues. The J segment lost 5 bases and the V segment lost 0 bases, leaving 6 bases of the junction unmatched. Germline lookup yields CDR1 MDHEN and CDR2 SYDVKM. CDR3 sequence (DNA): TGTGCCAGCAGTTTATGGATGGGACAGGGGGGGTGGGCCAACGTCCTGACTTTC. Amino acids: CASSLWMGQGGWANVLTF. Together with reference TRBV28 and TRBJ2-6, the CDR3 gives the full variable domain: DVKVTQSSRYLVKRTGEKVFLECVQDMDHENMFWYRQDPGLGLRLIYFSYDVKMKEKGDIPEGYSVSREKKERFSLILESASTNQTSMYLCASSLWMGQGGWANVLTFGAGSRLTVL.

There are many counts of this clonotype. The rearrangement uses TRBV24-1 and TRBJ1-5; D is unclear. Germline-derived CDR1 and CDR2 are KGHDR and SFDVKD. CDR3 length equals 12 residues. V shed 3 bases and J shed 6 bases, with 5 bases lying between them. CDR3 in DNA: TGTGCCACCAGTGATATAGGTCAGCCCCAGCATTTT. This sequence encodes CATSDIGQPQHF.

The chain's CDR3 is CASSPGQGYNYGYTF. DNA for the CDR3: TGTGCCAGCAGCCCCGGACAGGGTTATAACTATGGCTACACCTTC. The chain has TRBV7-3 and TRBJ1-2; 8 nucleotides align to TRBD1. The V gene's germline CDR1 is SGHTA and CDR2 FQGTGA. The CDR3 is made up of 15 amino acids. The trim removed 5 bases at V and 1 base at J, leaving 6 bases unmatched.

This clonotype was picked up many times. The chain couples TRBV6-2 or TRBV6-3 to TRBJ2-2; possible D gene TRBD1, 6 bases. The CDR3 sequence is 12 residues long. From germline, CDR1 is MNHEY and CDR2 SVGEGT. Between the trimmed V and J ends, which lost 5 bases and 7 bases, there was a span of 8 bases. The CDR3 bases are TGTGCCAGCAGTCAGGGGATCGGGGAGCTGTTTTTT. Its translation is CASSQGIGELFF.

This clonotype was seen at least ten times. The CDR3 spells CASSRTGESWTEAFF. The CDR3 DNA is TGTGCCAGCAGCCGAACAGGGGAGAGTTGGACTGAAGCTTTCTTT. V is TRBV6-2 or TRBV6-3 and J is TRBJ1-1; 7 bases are shared with TRBD1. The CDR3 is made up of 15 amino acids. With V trimmed by 6 bases and J by 5 bases, 12 bases remained unmatched. Germline loops: CDR1 MNHEY, CDR2 SVGEGT.

This clonotype was recorded many times. The genes are TRBV24-1 and TRBJ2-1, with D possibly being TRBD2 (6 bases). Germline CDR1 reads KGHDR; CDR2 reads SFDVKD. This CDR3 is 16 amino acids long. The V end was cut by 9 bases, the J end by 0 bases, with 17 bases between. The CDR3 DNA follows: TGTGCCACCCAACCCAAGGGACTCTACTCCTACAATGAGCAGTTCTTC. It codes for CATQPKGLYSYNEQFF.

This clonotype showed up many times. The J gene is TRBJ1-2, the V gene TRBV20-1; D is undetermined. CDR3 length: 11 residues. CDR1 and CDR2 from the germline V gene are DFQATT and SNEGSKA (reference sequence). Trimming left V 3 bases short and J 6 bases short, with 8 bases between. CDR3 sequence (DNA): TGCAGTGCTAGGGAAGGGAATGGCTACACCTTC. Protein sequence: CSAREGNGYTF.

There are many counts of this clonotype. For the CDR3, the DNA is TGTGCCAGCAGCTCACTGGGACAGGGGTACGAGCAGTACTTC. Amino acids: CASSSLGQGYEQYF. The chain recombines TRBV9 with TRBJ2-7; 10 bases map to TRBD1. There are 14 residues in the CDR3. CDR1 and CDR2 (germline): SGDLS, YYNGEE. The V and J ends lost 4 bases and 4 bases, in that order; junction bases with no gene match: 5. Based on the CDR3 plus reference TRBV9 and TRBJ2-7, the full variable domain is DSGVTQTPKHLITATGQRVTLRCSPRSGDLSVYWYQQSLDQGLQFLIQYYNGEERAKGNILERFSAQQFPDLHSELNLSSLELGDSALYFCASSSLGQGYEQYFGPGTRLTVT.

The chain links TRBV12-3 or TRBV12-4 to TRBJ2-2; D gene unclear. The CDR3 spans 13 residues. Trimming cost V 5 bases and J 6 bases, with 10 bases left between them. CDR3 DNA: TGTGCCAGCAGTGAGCAGGTGGCCGGGGAGCTGTTTTTT. Translated: CASSEQVAGELFF.

This clonotype has a count of ten or more. This may arise from a read error, as a much more abundant clone is one base away. This chain connects TRBV27 to TRBJ1-1; D uncertain. From germline, CDR1 is MNHEY and CDR2 SMNVEV (reference sequence). This CDR3 is built from 14 residues. With 6 bases removed from V and 1 base from J, the gap between germline ends came to 12 bases. The DNA for the CDR3 is TGTGCCAGCAGGGGTCGCCCGACGAACACTGAAGCTTTCTTT. This codes for CASRGRPTNTEAFF.

This clonotype was recorded at least ten times. The chain recombines TRBV6-5 with TRBJ1-5; TRBD1 matches at 7 bases. The CDR3 runs to 14 residues. Germline CDR1 reads MNHEY; CDR2 reads SVGAGI. The V segment lost 4 bases and the J segment 8 bases; nucleotides outside the gene matches: 8. The CDR3 coding sequence is TGTGCCAGCAGTTCGAGGGACAGTCGGAAGCCCCAGCATTTT. Its translation is CASSSRDSRKPQHF.

This clonotype came up many times. This chain connects TRBV15 to TRBJ2-5; D is unresolved. V lost 2 bases and J lost 4, with 14 bases in between. In germline, CDR1 is LNHNV, CDR2 YYDKDF (reference sequence). This CDR3 has 15 residues. This CDR3 is CATSRSPGAAETQYF. CDR3 bases: TGTGCCACCAGCAGATCCCCCGGCGCGGCAGAGACCCAGTACTTC.

This chain uses TRBV12-3 or TRBV12-4 with TRBJ2-2, with 8 bases lining up with TRBD2. The CDR3 length is 14 residues. Germline trimming cut 7 bases from V and 4 bases from J; bases unmatched to any gene: 5. The CDR3 DNA sequence: TGTGCCAGCACCCCCGGGACTAGCACCGGGGAGCTGTTTTTT. Its translation: CASTPGTSTGELFF.

This clonotype was counted many times. This chain connects TRBV29-1 to TRBJ2-7, with D hard to call. The CDR3 sequence is 11 residues long. V was pared by 5 bases and J by 7 bases, with 12 bases between. The germline V gene has CDR1 SQVTM and CDR2 ANQGSEA. DNA for the CDR3: TGCAGCGTTAACTGGTCCGGTGAGCAGTACTTC. Encoded protein: CSVNWSGEQYF.

In its sample, this clonotype was seen many times. The rearrangement uses TRBV7-2 and TRBJ2-7, with 9 positions matching TRBD1. Germline CDR1 is SGHTA and CDR2 is FQGNSA. Losses at the gene ends were 1 base for V and 3 bases for J; bases not matched to a gene: 4. The length of the CDR3 is 15 residues. CDR3: CASSLGGQGGYEQYF. In DNA, the CDR3 is TGTGCCAGCAGCTTAGGGGGACAGGGAGGCTACGAGCAGTACTTC.